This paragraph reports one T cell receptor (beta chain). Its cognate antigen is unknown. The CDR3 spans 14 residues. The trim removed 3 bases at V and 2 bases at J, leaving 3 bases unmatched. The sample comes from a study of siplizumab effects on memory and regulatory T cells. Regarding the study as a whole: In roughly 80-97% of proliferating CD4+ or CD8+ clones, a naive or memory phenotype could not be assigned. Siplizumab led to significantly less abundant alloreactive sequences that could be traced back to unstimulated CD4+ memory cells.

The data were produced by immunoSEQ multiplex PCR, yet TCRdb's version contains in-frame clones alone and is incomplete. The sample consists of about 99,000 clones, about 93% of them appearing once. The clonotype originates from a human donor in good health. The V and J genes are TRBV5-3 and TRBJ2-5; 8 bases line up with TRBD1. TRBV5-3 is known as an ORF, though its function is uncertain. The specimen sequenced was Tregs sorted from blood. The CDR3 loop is CARSSDRAQETQYF. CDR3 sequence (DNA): TGTGCCAGAAGCTCGGACAGGGCTCAAGAGACCCAGTACTTC.